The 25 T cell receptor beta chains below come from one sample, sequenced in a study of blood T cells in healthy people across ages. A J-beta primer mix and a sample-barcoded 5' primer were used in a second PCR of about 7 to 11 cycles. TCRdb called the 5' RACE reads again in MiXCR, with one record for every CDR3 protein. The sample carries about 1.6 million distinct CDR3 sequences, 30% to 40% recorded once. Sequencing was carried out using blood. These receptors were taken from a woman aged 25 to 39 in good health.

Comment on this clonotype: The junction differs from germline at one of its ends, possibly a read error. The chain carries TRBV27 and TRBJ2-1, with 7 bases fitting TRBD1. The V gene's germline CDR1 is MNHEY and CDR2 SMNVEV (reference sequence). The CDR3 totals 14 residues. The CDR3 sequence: CASSTHRGPNERFF. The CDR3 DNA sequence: TGTGCCAGCAGTACCCACAGGGGTCCCAATGAGCGGTTCTTC.

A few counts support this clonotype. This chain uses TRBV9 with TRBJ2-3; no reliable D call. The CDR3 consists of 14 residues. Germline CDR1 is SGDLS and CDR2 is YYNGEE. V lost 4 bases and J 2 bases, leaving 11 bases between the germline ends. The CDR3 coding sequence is TGTGCCAGCAGCCCCCCTGGGTACACAGATACGCAGTATTTT. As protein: CASSPPGYTDTQYF.

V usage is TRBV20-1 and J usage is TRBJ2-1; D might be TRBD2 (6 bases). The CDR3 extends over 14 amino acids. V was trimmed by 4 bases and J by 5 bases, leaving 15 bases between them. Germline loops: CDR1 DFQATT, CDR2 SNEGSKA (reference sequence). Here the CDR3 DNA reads TGCAGTGCTAAGAAGCTAGCGAATAACAATGAGCAGTTCTTC. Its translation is CSAKKLANNNEQFF.

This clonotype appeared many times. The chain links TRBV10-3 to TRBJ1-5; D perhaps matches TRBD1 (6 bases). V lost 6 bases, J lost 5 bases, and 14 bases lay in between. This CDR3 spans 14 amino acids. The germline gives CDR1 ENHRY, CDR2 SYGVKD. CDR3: CAIRAGAVDQPQHF. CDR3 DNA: TGTGCCATCAGAGCAGGGGCCGTGGATCAGCCCCAGCATTTT.

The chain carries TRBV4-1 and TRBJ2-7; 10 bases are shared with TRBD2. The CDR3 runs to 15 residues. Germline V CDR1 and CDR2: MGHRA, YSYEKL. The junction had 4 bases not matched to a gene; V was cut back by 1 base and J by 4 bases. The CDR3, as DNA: TGCGCCAGCAGCCAAGGGGTGGGACTAGCGTACGAGCAGTACTTC. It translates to CASSQGVGLAYEQYF.

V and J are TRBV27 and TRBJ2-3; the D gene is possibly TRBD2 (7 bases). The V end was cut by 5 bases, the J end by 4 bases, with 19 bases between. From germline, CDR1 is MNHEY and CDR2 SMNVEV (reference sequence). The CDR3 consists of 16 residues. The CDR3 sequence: CASSPYWGGPADTQYF. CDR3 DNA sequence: TGTGCCAGCAGTCCCTATTGGGGGGGCCCCGCAGATACGCAGTATTTT.

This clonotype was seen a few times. DNA of the CDR3: TGTGCCAGCAGCAAAGCGACTAGCGGGATCATTCAATTACACAATGAGCAGTTCTTC. This sequence encodes CASSKATSGIIQLHNEQFF. V is TRBV21-1 and J is TRBJ2-1; TRBD2, the D gene given by the table, was not confirmed from the DNA. TRBV21-1 is reported as a pseudogene. This CDR3 region has 19 residues.

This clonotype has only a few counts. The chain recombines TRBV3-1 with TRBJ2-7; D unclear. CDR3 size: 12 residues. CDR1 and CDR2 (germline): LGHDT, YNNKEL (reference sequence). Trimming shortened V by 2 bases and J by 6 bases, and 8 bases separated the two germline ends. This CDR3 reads CASSQLSTEQYF. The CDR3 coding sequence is TGTGCCAGCAGCCAACTCTCCACCGAGCAGTACTTC.

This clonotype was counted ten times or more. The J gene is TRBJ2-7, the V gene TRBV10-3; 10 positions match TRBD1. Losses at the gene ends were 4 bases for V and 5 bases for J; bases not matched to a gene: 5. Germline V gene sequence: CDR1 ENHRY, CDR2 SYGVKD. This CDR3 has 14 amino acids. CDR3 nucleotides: TGTGCCATCAGTGCCGGGACAGGGGCCGACGAGCAGTACTTC. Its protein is CAISAGTGADEQYF.

CDR3 region: CAGSPPGAGANVLTF. The CDR3 nucleotides are TGCGCCGGCTCTCCCCCGGGGGCTGGGGCCAACGTCCTGACTTTC. This rearrangement joins TRBV5-1 to TRBJ2-6, with TRBD2 as a possible D gene (6 bases). Looked up from germline, CDR1 is SGHRS and CDR2 is YFSETQ. The CDR3 runs 15 residues. Trimming pared 10 bases from V and 2 bases from J, leaving 16 bases between.

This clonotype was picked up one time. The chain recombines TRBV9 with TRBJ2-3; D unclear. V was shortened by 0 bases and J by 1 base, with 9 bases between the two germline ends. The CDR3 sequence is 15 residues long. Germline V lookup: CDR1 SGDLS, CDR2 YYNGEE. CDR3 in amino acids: CASSVGRQGTDTQYF. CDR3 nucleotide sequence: TGTGCCAGCAGCGTAGGAAGGCAGGGCACAGATACGCAGTATTTT.

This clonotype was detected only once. The DNA of the CDR3 is TGTGCCAGCAGTCCCGGACAGGCCGTCTCCTATGGCTACACCTTC. It is translated as CASSPGQAVSYGYTF. The rearrangement uses TRBV6-6 and TRBJ1-2; 7 bases align to TRBD1. There are 15 residues in the CDR3. With 5 bases clipped from V and 4 bases from J, the junction kept 10 bases outside the gene matches. Germline V gene lookup returns CDR1 MNHNY and CDR2 SVGAGI (reference sequence).

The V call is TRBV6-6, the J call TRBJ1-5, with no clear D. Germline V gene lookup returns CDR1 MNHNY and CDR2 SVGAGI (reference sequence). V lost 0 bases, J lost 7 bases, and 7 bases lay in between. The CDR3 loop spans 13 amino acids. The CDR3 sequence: CASSYSSHQPQHF. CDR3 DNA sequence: TGTGCCAGCAGTTACTCGTCTCACCAGCCCCAGCATTTT.

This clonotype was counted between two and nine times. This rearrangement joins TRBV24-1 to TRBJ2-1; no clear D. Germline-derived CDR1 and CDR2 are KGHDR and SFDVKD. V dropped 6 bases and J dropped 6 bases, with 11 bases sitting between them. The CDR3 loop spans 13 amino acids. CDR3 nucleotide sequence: TGTGCCACCAGTAGTAAAGGTGCCAATGAGCAGTTCTTC. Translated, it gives CATSSKGANEQFF.

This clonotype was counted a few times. Written as DNA, the CDR3 is TGTGCCAGCAGACTGACAGGGGTCGGGGAGCAGTACTTC. It is translated as CASRLTGVGEQYF. This chain connects TRBV2 to TRBJ2-7; 8 bases line up with TRBD1. V gave up 6 bases and J gave up 7 bases; unmatched junction bases: 8. Germline V CDR1 and CDR2: SNHLY, FYNNEI. The CDR3 spans 13 residues.

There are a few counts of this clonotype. CDR3: CASSLSGVGYEQYF. The CDR3 DNA sequence: TGTGCCAGCAGTTTATCAGGGGTCGGCTACGAGCAGTACTTC. The chain recombines TRBV27 with TRBJ2-7; D is perhaps TRBD1 (5 bases). The V gene lost 0 bases and the J gene lost 3 bases, with 9 bases spanning the gap. The CDR3 loop spans 14 amino acids. The germline gives CDR1 MNHEY, CDR2 SMNVEV (reference sequence).

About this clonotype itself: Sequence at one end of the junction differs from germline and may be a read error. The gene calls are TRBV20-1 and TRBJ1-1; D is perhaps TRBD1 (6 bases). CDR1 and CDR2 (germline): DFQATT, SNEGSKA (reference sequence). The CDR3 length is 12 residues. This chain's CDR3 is CSASQGNAEAFF. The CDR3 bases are TGCAGTGCTAGTCAGGGGAACGCTGAAGCTTTCTTT.

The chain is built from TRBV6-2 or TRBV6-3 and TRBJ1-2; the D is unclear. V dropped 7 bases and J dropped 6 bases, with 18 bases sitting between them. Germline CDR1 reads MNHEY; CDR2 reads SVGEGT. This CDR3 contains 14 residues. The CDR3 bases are TGTGCCAGCAACCCAAGCAGGCTCTTCGATGGCTACACCTTC. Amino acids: CASNPSRLFDGYTF.

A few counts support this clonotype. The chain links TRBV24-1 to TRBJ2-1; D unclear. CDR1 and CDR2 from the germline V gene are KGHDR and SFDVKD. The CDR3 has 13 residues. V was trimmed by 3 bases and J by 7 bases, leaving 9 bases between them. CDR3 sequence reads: CATSDALGNEQFF. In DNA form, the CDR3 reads TGTGCCACCAGTGATGCCCTTGGGAATGAGCAGTTCTTC.

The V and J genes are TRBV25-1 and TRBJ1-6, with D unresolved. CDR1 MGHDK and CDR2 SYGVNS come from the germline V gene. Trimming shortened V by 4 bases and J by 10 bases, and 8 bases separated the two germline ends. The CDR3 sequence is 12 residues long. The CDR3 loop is CASSVGLSPLHF. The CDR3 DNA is TGTGCCAGCAGTGTTGGCCTATCACCCCTCCACTTT.

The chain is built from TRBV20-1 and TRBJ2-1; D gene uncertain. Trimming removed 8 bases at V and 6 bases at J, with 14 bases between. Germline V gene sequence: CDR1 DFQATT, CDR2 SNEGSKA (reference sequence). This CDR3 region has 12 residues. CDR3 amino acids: CSPRSGLNEQFF. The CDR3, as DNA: TGCAGTCCCCGGTCGGGCCTCAATGAGCAGTTCTTC.

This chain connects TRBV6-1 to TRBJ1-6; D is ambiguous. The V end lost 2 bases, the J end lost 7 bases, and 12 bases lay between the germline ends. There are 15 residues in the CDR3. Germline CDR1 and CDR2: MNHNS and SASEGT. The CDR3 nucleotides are TGTGCCAGCAGTGAACAAGCAGGTCTAAATTCACCCCTCCACTTT. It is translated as CASSEQAGLNSPLHF.

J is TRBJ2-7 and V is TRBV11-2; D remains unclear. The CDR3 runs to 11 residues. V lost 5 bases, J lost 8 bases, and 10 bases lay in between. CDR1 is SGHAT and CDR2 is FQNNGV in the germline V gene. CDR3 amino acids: CASSQSSKQYF. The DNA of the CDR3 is TGTGCCAGCAGCCAATCCTCCAAGCAGTACTTC.

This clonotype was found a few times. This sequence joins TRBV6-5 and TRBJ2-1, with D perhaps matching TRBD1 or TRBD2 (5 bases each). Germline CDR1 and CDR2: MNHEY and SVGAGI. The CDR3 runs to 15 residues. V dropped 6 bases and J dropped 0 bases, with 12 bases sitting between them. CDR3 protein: CASRLGTDSYNEQFF. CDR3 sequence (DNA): TGTGCCAGCAGACTCGGGACGGACTCCTACAATGAGCAGTTCTTC.

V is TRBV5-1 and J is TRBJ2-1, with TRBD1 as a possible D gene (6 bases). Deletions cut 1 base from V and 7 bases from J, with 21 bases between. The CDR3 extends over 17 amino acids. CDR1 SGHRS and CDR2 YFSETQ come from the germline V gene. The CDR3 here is CASSLTLLGARRNEQFF. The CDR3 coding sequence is TGCGCCAGCAGCTTGACCCTCTTGGGGGCCAGGAGGAATGAGCAGTTCTTC.